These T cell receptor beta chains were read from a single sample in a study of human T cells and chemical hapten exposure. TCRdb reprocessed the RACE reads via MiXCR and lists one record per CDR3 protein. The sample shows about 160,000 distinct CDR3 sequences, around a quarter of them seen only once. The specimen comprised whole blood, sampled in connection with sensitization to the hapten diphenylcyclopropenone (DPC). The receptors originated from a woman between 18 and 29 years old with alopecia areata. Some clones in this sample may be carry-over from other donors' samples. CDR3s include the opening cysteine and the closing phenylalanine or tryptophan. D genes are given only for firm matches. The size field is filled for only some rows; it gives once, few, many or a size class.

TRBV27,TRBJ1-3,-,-,CASGWASGTIYF,TGTGCCAGCGGGTGGGCCTCGGGCACCATATATTTT
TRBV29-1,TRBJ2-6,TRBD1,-,CSVGGWGTGTGNSGANVLTF,TGCAGCGTCGGCGGTTGGGGGACCGGGACAGGGAACTCTGGGGCCAACGTCCTGACTTTC
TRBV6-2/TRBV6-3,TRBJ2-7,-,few,CASSYTTTYEQYF,TGTGCCAGCAGTTACACAACAACTTACGAGCAGTACTTC
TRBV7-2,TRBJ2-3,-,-,CASSLIHTDTQYF,TGTGCCAGCAGCTTGATCCACACAGATACGCAGTATTTT
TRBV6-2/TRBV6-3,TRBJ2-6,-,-,CASSTSSGANVLTF,TGTGCCAGCAGTACGAGCTCTGGGGCCAACGTCCTGACTTTC
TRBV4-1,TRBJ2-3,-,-,CASSQGLSDTQCF,TGCGCCAGCAGCCAAGGTTTGTCAGATACGCAGTGTTTT
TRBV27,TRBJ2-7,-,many,CASSLGRTYEQYF,TGTGCCAGCAGTTTAGGGCGGACCTACGAGCAGTACTTC
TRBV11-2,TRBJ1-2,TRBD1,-,CASSSPNRGRPGYTF,TGTGCCAGCAGCTCACCGAACAGGGGGCGTCCTGGCTACACCTTC
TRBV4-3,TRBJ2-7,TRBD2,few,CASSRHWRTSAPGDHEQYF,TGCGCCAGCAGCCGACACTGGAGGACTAGCGCCCCGGGGGACCACGAGCAGTACTTC
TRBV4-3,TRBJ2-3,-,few,CASSQERTGVGTDTQYF,TGCGCCAGCAGCCAAGAGCGAACCGGGGTCGGCACAGATACGCAGTATTTT
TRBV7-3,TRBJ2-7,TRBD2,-,CASSLLAGRESYEQYF,TGTGCCAGCAGCTTACTAGCGGGACGCGAATCCTACGAGCAGTACTTC
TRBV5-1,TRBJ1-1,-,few,CASSLRGGQSTEAFF,TGCGCCAGCAGCTTGAGAGGGGGGCAGAGCACTGAAGCTTTCTTT
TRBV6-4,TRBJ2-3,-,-,CASSDSSGHTDTQYF,TGTGCCAGCAGTGACTCTAGCGGTCACACAGATACGCAGTATTTT
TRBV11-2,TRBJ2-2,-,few,CASIRPFGADTGELFF,TGTGCCAGCATACGACCCTTCGGTGCGGACACCGGGGAGCTGTTTTTT
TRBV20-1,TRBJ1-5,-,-,CSARWRMSSNQPQHF,TGCAGTGCTAGATGGCGGATGTCTAGCAATCAGCCCCAGCATTTT
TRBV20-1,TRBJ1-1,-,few,CSPKWGPNTEAFF,TGCAGTCCTAAGTGGGGCCCTAACACTGAAGCTTTCTTT
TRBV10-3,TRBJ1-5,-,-,CAISDRGARGNQPQHF,TGTGCCATCAGTGACCGGGGGGCGCGGGGCAATCAGCCCCAGCATTTT
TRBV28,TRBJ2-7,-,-,CASSQGRPYEQYF,TGTGCCAGCAGCCAAGGACGGCCCTACGAGCAGTACTTC
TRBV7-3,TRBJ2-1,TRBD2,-,CASSPRSGGEGNEQFF,TGTGCCAGCAGCCCTCGAAGTGGAGGGGAGGGGAATGAGCAGTTCTTC
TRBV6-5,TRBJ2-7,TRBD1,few,CASSLTDRAYEQYF,TGTGCCAGCAGTTTAACGGACAGGGCGTACGAGCAGTACTTC
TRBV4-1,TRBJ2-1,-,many,CASSQAGEQFF,TGTGCCAGCAGCCAGGCAGGTGAGCAGTTCTTC
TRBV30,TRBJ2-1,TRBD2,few,CAWSGLPPSGGTYNEQFF,TGTGCCTGGAGTGGCCTCCCACCTAGCGGGGGGACCTACAATGAGCAGTTCTTC
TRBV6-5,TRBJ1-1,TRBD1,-,CASSPDRGRVDTEAFF,TGTGCCAGCAGCCCGGACAGGGGGCGGGTGGACACTGAAGCTTTCTTT
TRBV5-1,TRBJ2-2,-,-,CASSFGQTGELFF,TGCGCCAGCAGCTTTGGACAGACCGGGGAGCTGTTTTTT
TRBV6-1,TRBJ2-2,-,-,CASSSYPGLARAGELFF,TGTGCCAGCAGTTCATATCCGGGACTGGCCCGGGCCGGGGAGCTGTTTTTT
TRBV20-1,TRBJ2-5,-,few,CSAVETQYF,TGCAGTGCTGTAGAGACCCAGTACTTC